The clone carrying this TCR beta chain was observed a handful of times. Antigen specificity is unknown. This sample is drawn from a study of T-cell reconstitution after alpha-beta-depleted transplantation in children. Whole-study findings and limits: After one year, T-cell counts and TCRbeta diversity mostly came from new T cells. As was reported, about two months after transplant, alpha-beta T cells came from several hundred expanded graft clones.

Germline CDR1 and CDR2: ENHRY and SYGVKD. The CDR3 runs 18 residues. V was shortened by 0 bases and J by 3 bases, with 17 bases between the two germline ends. Unique molecular identifiers were used in preparing the TCRbeta library. TCRdb passed the PCR reads through MiXCR, listing each CDR3 protein once. The data show about 900,000 distinct CDR3 sequences, less than 30% seen once. The sequencing used PBMCs, mostly from graft donor cells, collected 360 days after TCRalphabeta/CD19-depleted stem cell transplant. The V and J genes are TRBV10-3 and TRBJ1-4; D call uncertain. This clonotype originated in a boy less than two years old who had a stem cell transplant for SCID, so the T cells may come from the graft donor. The CDR3 reads CAISESSKVLGANEKLFF. The DNA of the CDR3 is TGTGCCATCAGTGAGTCGTCGAAGGTCCTCGGAGCTAATGAAAAACTGTTTTTT.